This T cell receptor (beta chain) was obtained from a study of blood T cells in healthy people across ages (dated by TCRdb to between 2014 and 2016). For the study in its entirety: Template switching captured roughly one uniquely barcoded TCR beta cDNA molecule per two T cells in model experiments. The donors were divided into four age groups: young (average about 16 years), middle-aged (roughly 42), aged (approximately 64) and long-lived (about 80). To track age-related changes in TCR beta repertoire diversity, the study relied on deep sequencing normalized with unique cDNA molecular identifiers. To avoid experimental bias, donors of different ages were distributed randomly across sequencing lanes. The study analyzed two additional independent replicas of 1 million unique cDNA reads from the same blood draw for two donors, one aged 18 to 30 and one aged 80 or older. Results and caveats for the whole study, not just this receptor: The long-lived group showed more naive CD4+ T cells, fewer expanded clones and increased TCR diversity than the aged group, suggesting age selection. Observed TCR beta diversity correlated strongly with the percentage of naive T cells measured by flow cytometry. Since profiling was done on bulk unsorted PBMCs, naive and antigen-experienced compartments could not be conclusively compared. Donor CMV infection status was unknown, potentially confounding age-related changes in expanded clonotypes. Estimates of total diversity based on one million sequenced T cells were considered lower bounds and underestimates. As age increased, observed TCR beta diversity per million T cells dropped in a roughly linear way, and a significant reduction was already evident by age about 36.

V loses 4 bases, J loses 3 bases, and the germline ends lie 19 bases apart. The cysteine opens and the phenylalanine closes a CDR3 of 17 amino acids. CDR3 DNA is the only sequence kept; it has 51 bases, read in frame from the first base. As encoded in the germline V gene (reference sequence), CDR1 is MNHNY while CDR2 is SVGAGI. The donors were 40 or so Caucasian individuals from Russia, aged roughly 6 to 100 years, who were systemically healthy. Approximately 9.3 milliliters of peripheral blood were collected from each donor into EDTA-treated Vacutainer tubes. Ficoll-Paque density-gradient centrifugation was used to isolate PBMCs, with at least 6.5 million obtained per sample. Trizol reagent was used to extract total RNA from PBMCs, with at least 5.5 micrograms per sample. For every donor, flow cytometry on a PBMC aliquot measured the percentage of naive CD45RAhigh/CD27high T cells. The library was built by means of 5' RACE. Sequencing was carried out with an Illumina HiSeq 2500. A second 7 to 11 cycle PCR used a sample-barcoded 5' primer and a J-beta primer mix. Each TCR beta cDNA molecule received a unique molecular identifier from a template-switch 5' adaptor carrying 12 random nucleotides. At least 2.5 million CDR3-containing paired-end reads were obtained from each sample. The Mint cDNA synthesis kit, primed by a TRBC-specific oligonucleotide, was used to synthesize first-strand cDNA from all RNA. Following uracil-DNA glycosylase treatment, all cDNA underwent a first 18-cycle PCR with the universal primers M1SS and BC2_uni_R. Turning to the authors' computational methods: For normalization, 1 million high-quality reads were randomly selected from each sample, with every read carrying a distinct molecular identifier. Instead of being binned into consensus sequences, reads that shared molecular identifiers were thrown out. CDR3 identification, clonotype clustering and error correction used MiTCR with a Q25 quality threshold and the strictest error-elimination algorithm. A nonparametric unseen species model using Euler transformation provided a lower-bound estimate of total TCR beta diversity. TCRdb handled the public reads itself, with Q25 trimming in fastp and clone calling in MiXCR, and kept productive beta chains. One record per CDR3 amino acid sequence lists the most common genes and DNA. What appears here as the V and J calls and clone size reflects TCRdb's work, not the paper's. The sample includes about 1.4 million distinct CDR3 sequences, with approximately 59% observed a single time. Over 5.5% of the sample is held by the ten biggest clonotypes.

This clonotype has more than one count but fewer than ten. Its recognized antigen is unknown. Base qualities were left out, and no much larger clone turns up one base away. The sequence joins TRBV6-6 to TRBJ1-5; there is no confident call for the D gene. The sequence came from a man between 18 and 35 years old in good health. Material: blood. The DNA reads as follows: TGTGCCAGCAGTTCGTCTCTCGGCGGAGTTAACAATCAGCCCCAGCATTTT. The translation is CASSSSLGGVNNQPQHF.